These T cell receptor beta chains were read from a single sample in a study of OX40 agonist ivuxolimab in advanced cancers. Profiling relied on immunoSEQ multiplex PCR, and the TCRdb table lists in-frame clones only, not all of them. This table holds around 45,000 clones, roughly 86% found once. Sequences were derived from CD4+ or CD8+ T cells sorted from blood, sampled in a trial of the OX40 agonist ivuxolimab. These receptors all come from an adult with an advanced solid tumor such as melanoma, head and neck, liver or kidney cancer. Each CDR3 is given with its conserved first and last residue. A D gene is named only where the DNA matches it firmly. The size field is filled for only some rows; it gives once, few, many or a size class.

J: TRBJ2-1; V: TRBV19; D: -; size: -; CDR3: CASRADYGEQFF; DNA: TGTGCCAGTAGGGCCGACTACGGTGAGCAGTTCTTC
J: TRBJ1-5; V: TRBV30; D: -; size: -; CDR3: CAWSVGESNQPQHF; DNA: TGTGCCTGGAGTGTAGGGGAAAGCAATCAGCCCCAGCATTTT
J: TRBJ1-2; V: TRBV9; D: -; size: -; CDR3: CASSVGQLNYGYTF; DNA: TGTGCCAGCAGCGTCGGACAGCTAAACTATGGCTACACCTTC
J: TRBJ2-5; V: TRBV5-1; D: -; size: -; CDR3: CASSLGTPQETQYF; DNA: TGCGCCAGCAGCTTGGGGACGCCCCAAGAGACCCAGTACTTC
J: TRBJ1-6; V: TRBV5-1; D: -; size: -; CDR3: CASSSTTTSPLHF; DNA: TGCGCCAGCAGCAGTACGACAACCTCGCCCCTCCACTTT
J: TRBJ2-3; V: TRBV7-3; D: TRBD2; size: -; CDR3: CASSLRGASGDTDTQYF; DNA: TGTGCCAGCAGCTTAAGAGGGGCTAGCGGGGATACAGATACGCAGTATTTT
J: TRBJ1-1; V: TRBV19; D: -; size: -; CDR3: CASSIDRDTEAFF; DNA: TGTGCCAGTAGTATAGATCGGGACACTGAAGCTTTCTTT
J: TRBJ1-1; V: TRBV6-5; D: -; size: -; CDR3: CASSYGTPLDTEAFF; DNA: TGTGCCAGCAGTTACGGGACCCCACTGGACACTGAAGCTTTCTTT
J: TRBJ2-7; V: TRBV19; D: -; size: few; CDR3: CASSIATGTDYEQYF; DNA: TGTGCCAGTAGTATAGCCACCGGGACGGACTACGAGCAGTACTTC
J: TRBJ1-5; V: TRBV29-1; D: TRBD1; size: -; CDR3: CSVGDRGNQPQHF; DNA: TGCAGCGTTGGGGACAGGGGGAATCAGCCCCAGCATTTT
J: TRBJ2-3; V: TRBV6-1; D: TRBD2; size: -; CDR3: CASSQRGAGDTQYF; DNA: TGTGCCAGCAGCCAGCGGGGGGCCGGGGATACGCAGTATTTT
J: TRBJ1-4; V: TRBV11-3; D: TRBD1; size: -; CDR3: CASSSKTGATNEKLFF; DNA: TGTGCCAGCAGCTCCAAAACAGGGGCAACTAATGAAAAACTGTTTTTT
J: TRBJ2-7; V: TRBV27; D: TRBD2; size: -; CDR3: CASSMTSGKPYEQYF; DNA: TGTGCCAGCAGTATGACTAGCGGGAAACCCTACGAGCAGTACTTC
J: TRBJ2-7; V: TRBV5-6; D: -; size: -; CDR3: CASSLIAGPRYEQYF; DNA: TGTGCCAGCAGCTTGATCGCGGGGCCCCGTTACGAGCAGTACTTC
J: TRBJ2-3; V: TRBV4-1; D: TRBD2; size: -; CDR3: CASSQKAGGPADTQYF; DNA: TGCGCCAGCAGCCAAAAAGCGGGAGGGCCCGCAGATACGCAGTATTTT
J: TRBJ1-5; V: TRBV7-2; D: -; size: -; CDR3: CASSRYSNQPQHF; DNA: TGTGCCAGCAGCCGATATAGCAATCAGCCCCAGCATTTT
J: TRBJ1-3; V: TRBV5-1; D: -; size: -; CDR3: CASSFIEQGSGNTIYF; DNA: TGCGCCAGCAGCTTTATCGAACAGGGCTCTGGAAACACCATATATTTT
J: TRBJ2-5; V: TRBV7-9; D: -; size: -; CDR3: CASSLHQETQYF; DNA: TGTGCCAGCAGCCTGCACCAAGAGACCCAGTACTTC
J: TRBJ2-3; V: TRBV6-5; D: -; size: -; CDR3: CASSPPGLDTQYF; DNA: TGTGCCAGCAGCCCCCCGGGACTGGATACGCAGTATTTT
J: TRBJ2-5; V: TRBV20-1; D: -; size: -; CDR3: CSAVGETQYF; DNA: TGCAGTGCTGTCGGGGAGACCCAGTACTTC
J: TRBJ2-3; V: TRBV5-6; D: -; size: once; CDR3: CASSLAGRRTDTQYF; DNA: TGTGCCAGCAGCTTGGCGGGGAGAAGGACAGATACGCAGTATTTT
J: TRBJ1-1; V: TRBV9; D: -; size: -; CDR3: CASSVEGITNTEAFF; DNA: TGTGCCAGCAGCGTAGAGGGAATTACGAACACTGAAGCTTTCTTT
J: TRBJ2-2; V: TRBV6-5; D: -; size: once; CDR3: CASTSANTGELFF; DNA: TGTGCCAGCACGAGCGCGAACACCGGGGAGCTGTTTTTT
J: TRBJ1-5; V: TRBV28; D: -; size: -; CDR3: CASSLISGNQPQHF; DNA: TGTGCCAGCAGTTTGATAAGTGGCAATCAGCCCCAGCATTTT
J: TRBJ2-7; V: TRBV30; D: -; size: -; CDR3: CAWTRKQGAGYEQYF; DNA: TGTGCCTGGACCCGGAAACAGGGAGCTGGGTACGAGCAGTACTTC
J: TRBJ2-2; V: TRBV7-3; D: TRBD2; size: -; CDR3: CASSLGLAGTGELFF; DNA: TGTGCCAGCAGCTTAGGACTAGCGGGCACCGGGGAGCTGTTTTTT
J: TRBJ2-1; V: TRBV5-4; D: -; size: -; CDR3: CASSLEGLGGEQFF; DNA: TGTGCCAGCAGCTTGGAGGGGCTGGGCGGTGAGCAGTTCTTC
J: TRBJ2-1; V: TRBV25-1; D: -; size: -; CDR3: CASSEVSDEQFF; DNA: TGTGCCAGCAGTGAGGTGAGCGATGAGCAGTTCTTC
J: TRBJ2-7; V: TRBV2; D: TRBD2; size: -; CDR3: CASSVSTSGHTEQYF; DNA: TGTGCCAGCAGTGTGTCGACTAGCGGACATACGGAGCAGTACTTC
J: TRBJ1-4; V: TRBV7-9; D: -; size: -; CDR3: CASSLYGTAGPGEKLFF; DNA: TGTGCCAGCAGCTTATATGGTACTGCAGGGCCAGGTGAAAAACTGTTTTTT
J: TRBJ2-5; V: TRBV14; D: TRBD2; size: -; CDR3: CASSPTLASETQYF; DNA: TGTGCCAGCAGCCCGACACTAGCGTCGGAGACCCAGTACTTC
J: TRBJ1-2; V: TRBV7-9; D: -; size: -; CDR3: CASSYNPRDLGVGWGYTF; DNA: TGTGCCAGCAGCTATAACCCCCGGGACCTAGGGGTCGGCTGGGGCTACACCTTC